This TCR beta chain was observed in a study of spatial heterogeneity in lung cancer. This CDR3 comprises 16 residues. V lost 0 bases and J lost 5, with 16 bases in between. CDR1 and CDR2 (germline): SGHTA, FQGNSA. This clonotype was recorded many times. What it binds is not known. Findings and caveats of the study: Tumor mutation count correlated with how many alpha and beta TCRs expanded intratumorally.

Time point indicated: sample taken at primary tumor resection. Tumor, nontumor lung or frozen PBMC supplied whole RNA, sequenced without sorting. Unique molecular identifiers, one per molecule, were present on every TCR cDNA molecule. TCRdb independently ran MiXCR on the 5' RACE reads; one entry per CDR3 protein. The table includes 9,000 or so distinct CDR3 sequences, about 4.6% detected once. V usage is TRBV7-2 and J usage is TRBJ2-5, with D maybe TRBD2 (6 bases). The source was lung tumor tissue, collected at surgery. The sequence derives from a female donor with early-stage non-small cell lung cancer. CDR3 amino acids: CASSLATVLGGETQYF. CDR3 in DNA: TGTGCCAGCAGCTTAGCGACTGTACTAGGAGGGGAGACCCAGTACTTC.